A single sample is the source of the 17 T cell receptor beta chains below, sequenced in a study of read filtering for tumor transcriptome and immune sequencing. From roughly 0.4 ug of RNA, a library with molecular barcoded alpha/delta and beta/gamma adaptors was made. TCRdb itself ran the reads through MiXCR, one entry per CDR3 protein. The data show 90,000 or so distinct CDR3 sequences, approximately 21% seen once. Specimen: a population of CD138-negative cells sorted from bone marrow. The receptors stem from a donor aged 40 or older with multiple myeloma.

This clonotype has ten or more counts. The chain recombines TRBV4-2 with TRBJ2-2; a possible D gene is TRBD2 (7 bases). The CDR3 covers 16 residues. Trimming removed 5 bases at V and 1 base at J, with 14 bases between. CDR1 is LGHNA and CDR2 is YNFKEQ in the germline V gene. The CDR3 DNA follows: TGTGCCAGCAGCTCAAGAGGGGGGGGGAACACCGGGGAGCTGTTTTTT. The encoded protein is CASSSRGGGNTGELFF.

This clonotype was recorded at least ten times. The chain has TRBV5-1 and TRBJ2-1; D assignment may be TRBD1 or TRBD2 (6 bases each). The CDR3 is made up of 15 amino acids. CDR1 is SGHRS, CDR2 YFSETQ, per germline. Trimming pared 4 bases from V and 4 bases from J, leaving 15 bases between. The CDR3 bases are TGCGCCAGCAGCCCCAGGAGGGGGGCGTACAATGAGCAGTTCTTC. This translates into CASSPRRGAYNEQFF.

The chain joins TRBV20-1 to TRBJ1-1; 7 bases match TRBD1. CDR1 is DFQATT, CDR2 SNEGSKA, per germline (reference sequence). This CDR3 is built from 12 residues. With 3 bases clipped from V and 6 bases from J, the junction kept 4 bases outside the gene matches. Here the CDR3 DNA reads TGCAGTGCTAGCGGGACAGTCGCTGAAGCTTTCTTT. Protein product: CSASGTVAEAFF.

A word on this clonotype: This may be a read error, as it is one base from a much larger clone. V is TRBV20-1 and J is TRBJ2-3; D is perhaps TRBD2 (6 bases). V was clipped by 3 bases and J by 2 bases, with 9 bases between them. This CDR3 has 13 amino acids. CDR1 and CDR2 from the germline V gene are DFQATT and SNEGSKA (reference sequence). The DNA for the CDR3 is TGCAGTGCTAGCGGGGGTTACACAGATACGCAGTATTTT. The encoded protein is CSASGGYTDTQYF.

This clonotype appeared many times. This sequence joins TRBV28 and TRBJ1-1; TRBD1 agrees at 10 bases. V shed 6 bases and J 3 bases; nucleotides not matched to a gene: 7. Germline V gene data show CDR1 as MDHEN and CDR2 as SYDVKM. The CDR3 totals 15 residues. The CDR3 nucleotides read TGTGCCAGCAGCGCACGGGGGACAGGGGACACTGAAGCTTTCTTT. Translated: CASSARGTGDTEAFF.

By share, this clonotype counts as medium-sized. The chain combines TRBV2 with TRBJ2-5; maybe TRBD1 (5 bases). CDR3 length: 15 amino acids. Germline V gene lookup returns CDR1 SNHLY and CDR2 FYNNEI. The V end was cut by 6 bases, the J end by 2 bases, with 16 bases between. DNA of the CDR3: TGTGCCAGCAGAGAAAGACAGTATTCACAAGAGACCCAGTACTTC. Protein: CASRERQYSQETQYF. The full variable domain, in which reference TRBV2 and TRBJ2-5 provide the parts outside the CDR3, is EPEVTQTPSHQVTQMGQEVILRCVPISNHLYFYWYRQILGQKVEFLVSFYNNEISEKSEIFDDQFSVERPDGSNFTLKIRSTKLEDSAMYFCASRERQYSQETQYFGPGTRLLVL.

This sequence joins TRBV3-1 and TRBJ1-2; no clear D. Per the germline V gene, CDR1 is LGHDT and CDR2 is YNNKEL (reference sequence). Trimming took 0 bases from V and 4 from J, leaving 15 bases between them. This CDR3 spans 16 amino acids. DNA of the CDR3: TGTGCCAGCAGCCAAGAAGGGTCCGGCAGGTCCTATGGCTACACCTTC. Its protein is CASSQEGSGRSYGYTF.

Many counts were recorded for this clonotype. This CDR3 is CASSEQTGTPLEQFF. Written as DNA, the CDR3 is TGTGCCAGCAGCGAGCAAACAGGGACTCCCCTTGAGCAGTTCTTC. The chain has TRBV2 and TRBJ2-1, with D perhaps being TRBD1 or TRBD2 (6 bases each). The V end lost 6 bases, the J end lost 9 bases, and 21 bases lay between the germline ends. Germline CDR1 and CDR2: SNHLY and FYNNEI. The CDR3 length is 15 residues.

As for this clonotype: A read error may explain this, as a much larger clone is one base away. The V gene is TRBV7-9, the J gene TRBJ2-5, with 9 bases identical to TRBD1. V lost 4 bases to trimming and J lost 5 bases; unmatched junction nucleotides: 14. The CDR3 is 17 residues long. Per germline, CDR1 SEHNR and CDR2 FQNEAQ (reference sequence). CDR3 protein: CASSSLIDRGTIETQYF. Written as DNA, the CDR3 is TGTGCCAGCAGCTCTTTAATCGACAGGGGGACAATCGAGACCCAGTACTTC.

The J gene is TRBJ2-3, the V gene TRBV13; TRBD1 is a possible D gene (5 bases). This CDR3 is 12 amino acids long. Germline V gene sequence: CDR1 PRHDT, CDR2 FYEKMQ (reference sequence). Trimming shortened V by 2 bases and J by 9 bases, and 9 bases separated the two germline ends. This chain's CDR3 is CASSLPDRTQYF. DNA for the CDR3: TGTGCCAGCAGCTTACCCGACAGAACGCAGTATTTT.

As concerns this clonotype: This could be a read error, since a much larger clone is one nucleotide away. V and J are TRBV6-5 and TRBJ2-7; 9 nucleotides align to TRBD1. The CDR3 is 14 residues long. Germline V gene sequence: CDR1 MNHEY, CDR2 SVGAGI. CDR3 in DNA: TGTGCCAGCATTCCAGGACAGGGGAATTACGGGCAGTACTTC. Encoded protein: CASIPGQGNYGQYF.

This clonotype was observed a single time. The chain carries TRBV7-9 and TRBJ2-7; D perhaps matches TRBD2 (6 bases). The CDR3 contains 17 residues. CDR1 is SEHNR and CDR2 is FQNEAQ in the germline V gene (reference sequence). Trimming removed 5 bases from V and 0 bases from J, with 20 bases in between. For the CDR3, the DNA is TGTGCCAGCAGCCGATGGGGCGGGGCGAGGAGCTCCTACGAGCAGTACTTC. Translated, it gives CASSRWGGARSSYEQYF.

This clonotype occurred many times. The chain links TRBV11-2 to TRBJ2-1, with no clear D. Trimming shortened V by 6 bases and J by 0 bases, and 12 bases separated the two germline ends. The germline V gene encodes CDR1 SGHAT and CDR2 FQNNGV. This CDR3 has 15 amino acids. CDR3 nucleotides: TGTGCCAGCAGACGACCATCAAGCTCCTACAATGAGCAGTTCTTC. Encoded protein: CASRRPSSSYNEQFF.

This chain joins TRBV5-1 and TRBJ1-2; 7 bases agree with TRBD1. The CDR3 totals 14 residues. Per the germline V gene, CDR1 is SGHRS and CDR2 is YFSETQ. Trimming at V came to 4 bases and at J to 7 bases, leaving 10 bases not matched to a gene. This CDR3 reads CASSPRQGSLGYTF. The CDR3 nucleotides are TGCGCCAGCAGCCCAAGACAGGGATCTCTTGGCTACACCTTC.

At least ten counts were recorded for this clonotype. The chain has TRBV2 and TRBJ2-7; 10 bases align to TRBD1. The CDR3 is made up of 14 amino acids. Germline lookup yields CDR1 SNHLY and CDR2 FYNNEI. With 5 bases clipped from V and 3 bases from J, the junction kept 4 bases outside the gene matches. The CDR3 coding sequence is TGTGCCAGCAGTCGACAGGGGGCTGTCTACGAGCAGTACTTC. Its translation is CASSRQGAVYEQYF.

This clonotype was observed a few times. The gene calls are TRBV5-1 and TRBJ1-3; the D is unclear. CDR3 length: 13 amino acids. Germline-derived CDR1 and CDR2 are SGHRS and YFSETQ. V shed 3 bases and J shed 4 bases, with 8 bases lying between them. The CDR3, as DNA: TGCGCCAGCAGCTGGACGTCGGGAAACACCATATATTTT. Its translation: CASSWTSGNTIYF.

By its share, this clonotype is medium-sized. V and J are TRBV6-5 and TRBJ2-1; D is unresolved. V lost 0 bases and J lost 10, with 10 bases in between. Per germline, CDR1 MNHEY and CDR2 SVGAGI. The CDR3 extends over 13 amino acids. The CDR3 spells CASSYSSRLEQFF. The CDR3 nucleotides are TGTGCCAGCAGTTACTCCTCCCGCCTCGAGCAGTTCTTC.